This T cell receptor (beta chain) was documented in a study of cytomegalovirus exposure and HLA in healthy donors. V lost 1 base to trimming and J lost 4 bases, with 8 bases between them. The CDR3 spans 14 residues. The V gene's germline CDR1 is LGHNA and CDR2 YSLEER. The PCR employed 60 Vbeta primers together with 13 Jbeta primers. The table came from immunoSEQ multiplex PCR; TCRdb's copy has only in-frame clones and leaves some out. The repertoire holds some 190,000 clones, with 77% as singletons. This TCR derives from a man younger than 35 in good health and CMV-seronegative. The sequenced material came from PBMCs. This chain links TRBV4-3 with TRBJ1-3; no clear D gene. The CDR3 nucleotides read TGCGCCAGCAGCCAAGGCGAGCGAGGAAACACCATATATTTT. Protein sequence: CASSQGERGNTIYF.